This is a list of T cell receptor beta chains from one sample in a study of chemoradiotherapy in HPV16-positive cancers. The data were produced by immunoSEQ multiplex PCR, yet TCRdb's version contains in-frame clones alone and is incomplete. The repertoire holds 3,000 to 4,000 clones, roughly 86% seen once, with about 10% in the top ten. Sample: tumor tissue, taken from a patient who underwent chemoradiotherapy. The origin of the receptors is a human donor with HPV-associated anogenital cancer. Each CDR3 is given with its conserved first and last residue. A D gene is named only where the DNA matches it firmly. Only part of the rows carry a size: once, few, many, or a class if the clone is expanded.

J	size	V	D	DNA	CDR3
TRBJ2-5	-	TRBV5-6	-	TGTGCCAGCAGCTTACCCCCAGAAGAGACCCAGTACTTC	CASSLPPEETQYF
TRBJ1-1	-	TRBV7-3	TRBD1	TGTGCCAGCAGCTATACAGGGGGCGAAGCTTTCTTT	CASSYTGGEAFF
TRBJ1-2	-	TRBV5-1	-	TGCGCCAGCAGCTTCCAGGGAAACTATGGCTACACCTTC	CASSFQGNYGYTF
TRBJ2-5	once	TRBV13	TRBD2	TGTGCCAGCAGCTCCCAAACCCGGGAGGGGGAGACCCAGTACTTC	CASSSQTREGETQYF
TRBJ1-2	-	TRBV11-2	-	TGTGCCAGCAGCTTAGATACCCCTGGCTACACCTTC	CASSLDTPGYTF
TRBJ1-4	-	TRBV7-9	-	TGTGCCTCCAAGGGGGACTCAACTAATGAAAAACTGTTTTTT	CASKGDSTNEKLFF
TRBJ1-1	-	TRBV27	TRBD1	TGTGCCAGCCGACAGGGGGCGACTGAAGCTTTCTTT	CASRQGATEAFF
TRBJ1-1	-	TRBV19	-	TGTGCCAGTGAGAGGAGCACTGAAGCTTTCTTT	CASERSTEAFF
TRBJ2-7	once	TRBV6-1	-	TGTGCCGCTGAGGAGGGTGCCTCCTACGAGCAGTACTTC	CAAEEGASYEQYF
TRBJ2-5	-	TRBV6-1	TRBD2	TGTGCCAGCAGTGAATACTGGGGGGGGGACGAGACCCAGTACTTC	CASSEYWGGDETQYF
TRBJ2-7	once	TRBV4-3	-	TGCGCCAGCAGCCAAGATGTGTCAGACGCTGGGTACGAGCAGTACTTC	CASSQDVSDAGYEQYF
TRBJ2-3	large	TRBV7-3	-	TGTGCCAGCGCCATGACAGTCCCCACAGATACGCAGTATTTT	CASAMTVPTDTQYF
TRBJ2-7	-	TRBV30	TRBD2	TGTGCCTGGAGGAAACTAGCGGCGCGGGAGCAGTACTTC	CAWRKLAAREQYF
TRBJ2-2	-	TRBV5-6	TRBD1	TGTGCCAGCAGCTCTCGGGACAGGGGCTGGACCGGGGAGCTGTTTTTT	CASSSRDRGWTGELFF
TRBJ2-5	-	TRBV7-6	TRBD1	TGTGCCAGCACGGCCGGGACAGGGGGTCAAGAGACCCAGTACTTC	CASTAGTGGQETQYF
TRBJ2-5	-	TRBV20-1	-	TGCAGTGCCGGGTCTGAGGAGACCCAGTACTTC	CSAGSEETQYF
TRBJ2-5	-	TRBV14	TRBD2	TGTGCCAGCAGCCAAGATTCAGGACTAGCGGGGGGTCACCAAGAGACCCAGTACTTC	CASSQDSGLAGGHQETQYF
TRBJ1-5	-	TRBV29-1	-	TGCAGCGTTAAGGGGGATAGCAATCAGCCCCAGCATTTT	CSVKGDSNQPQHF
TRBJ1-2	-	TRBV4-3	-	TGCGCCAGCAGCCAAACGACTGGGCTGCCGTGGGGCTACACCTTC	CASSQTTGLPWGYTF
TRBJ2-1	-	TRBV11-2	TRBD1	TGTGCCAGCAGCTTAGGGCAGGGGGCGGACAATGAGCAGTTCTTC	CASSLGQGADNEQFF
TRBJ2-1	-	TRBV12-5	-	TGTGCTAGTGGTTTAAAGGGGGTCTACAATGAGCAGTTCTTC	CASGLKGVYNEQFF
TRBJ2-1	-	TRBV14	-	TGTGCCAGCAGCCAAGATTGGCAGAACAATGAGCAGTTCTTC	CASSQDWQNNEQFF
TRBJ1-2	-	TRBV4-2	TRBD1	TGTGCCAGCAGCCAAGTGACCGGGGACAGGGCTGGCTACACCTTC	CASSQVTGDRAGYTF
TRBJ1-1	-	TRBV9	-	TGTGCCAGCAGCCCGCCCCCCGTAGATCTTGGGGAAGCTTTCTTT	CASSPPPVDLGEAFF
TRBJ1-3	once	TRBV7-8	-	TGTGCCAGCAGCCCCCGGGGCTCCCCCCGCACCATATATTTT	CASSPRGSPRTIYF
TRBJ1-3	once	TRBV19	-	TGTGCCAGTAGTATCCAGTGGGGAAACACCATATATTTT	CASSIQWGNTIYF
TRBJ1-4	-	TRBV6-4	TRBD1	TGTGCCAGCAGCAAGACAGGGGGGGGTGAAAAACTGTTTTTT	CASSKTGGGEKLFF
TRBJ1-3	-	TRBV6-1	TRBD1	TGTGCCAGCAGTGCCCGGGACAGCGGATTCTCTGGAAACACCATATATTTT	CASSARDSGFSGNTIYF
TRBJ1-1	few	TRBV19	TRBD1	TGTGCCAGTGGGACAGGGAACACTGAAGCTTTCTTT	CASGTGNTEAFF
TRBJ1-4	-	TRBV5-1	-	TGCGCCAGCAGCTTTGGCCAGGGCCGTGAAAAACTGTTTTTT	CASSFGQGREKLFF
TRBJ1-1	-	TRBV30	-	TGTGCCAAGATGACAGACTTGAACACTGAAGCTTTCTTT	CAKMTDLNTEAFF
TRBJ2-2	-	TRBV11-3	-	TGTGCCAGCAGCTTAGTAGAGGGAAACGGGGAGCTGTTTTTT	CASSLVEGNGELFF
TRBJ2-3	-	TRBV28	-	TGTGCCAGTCGAGGGGCCACACCAGATACGCAGTATTTT	CASRGATPDTQYF
TRBJ1-1	-	TRBV7-2	-	TGTGCCAGCAGCTTGTTACGCAGCCAGACTGAAGCTTTCTTT	CASSLLRSQTEAFF
TRBJ1-4	-	TRBV19	-	TGTGCCACCGGGGAGGGTTATGAAAAACTGTTTTTT	CATGEGYEKLFF
TRBJ2-1	-	TRBV5-8	TRBD2	TGTGCCAGCAGCTTCCCCTCAGCGGGGGGGCTCCTTGAGCAGTTCTTC	CASSFPSAGGLLEQFF
TRBJ2-7	few	TRBV5-6	-	TGTGCCACCAGGGGGGCAGGGGCCACTGATGAGCAGTACTTC	CATRGAGATDEQYF
TRBJ2-4	-	TRBV6-1	-	TGTGCCAGCAGTGCTGGGGGTTTCTTTGTTTCGAACATTCAGTACTTC	CASSAGGFFVSNIQYF
TRBJ1-3	-	TRBV2	-	TGTGCCAGCCGGGCCTGGGTAAACACCATATATTTT	CASRAWVNTIYF
TRBJ1-6	few	TRBV4-1	-	TGCGCCAGCAGCCAGGGGTTCGGACCGCGCTTGGTTTCACCCCTCCACTTT	CASSQGFGPRLVSPLHF
TRBJ2-3	-	TRBV5-6	-	TGTGCCAGCAGCCGGCCAGGGGAGGGAGATACGCAGTATTTT	CASSRPGEGDTQYF
TRBJ2-3	-	TRBV5-1	TRBD2	TGCGCCAGCAGCTTGGCCGGGGGGGCCGCAGATACGCAGTATTTT	CASSLAGGAADTQYF
TRBJ2-2	-	TRBV5-5	-	TGTGCCAGCAGCTGGGCGGACACGAACACCGGGGAGCTGTTTTTT	CASSWADTNTGELFF
TRBJ2-2	-	TRBV5-6	-	TGTGCCAGCAGCTTGGCATCCGGGTCCGGGCTCAAGCTGTTTTTT	CASSLASGSGLKLFF
TRBJ2-1	-	TRBV29-1	TRBD1	TGCAGCGTTGTACAGGGGGCGAATGAGCAGTTCTTC	CSVVQGANEQFF
TRBJ1-2	-	TRBV5-4	-	TGTGCCAGCAGCTTGGGGGGTATTAAGAGTGGCTACACCTTC	CASSLGGIKSGYTF
TRBJ1-1	-	TRBV5-1	-	TGCGCCAGCAGCTCCCAGACAGCGAATGTGAACACTGAAGCTTTCTTT	CASSSQTANVNTEAFF
TRBJ1-2	-	TRBV7-2	-	TGTGCCAGCAGCTTAGGAGGGACACAGGGTACATATGGCTACACCTTC	CASSLGGTQGTYGYTF
TRBJ2-3	-	TRBV7-9	-	TGTGCCAGCAGCAAAGAGTACACAGATACGCAGTATTTT	CASSKEYTDTQYF
TRBJ1-1	-	TRBV4-3	-	TGCGCCAGCAGCCAAGTTGTAGGGAACACTGAAGCTTTCTTT	CASSQVVGNTEAFF
TRBJ2-2	few	TRBV18	TRBD1	TGTGCCAGCTCTGCATCTTCCCGGGACAGCGACACCGGGGAGCTGTTTTTT	CASSASSRDSDTGELFF
TRBJ1-4	-	TRBV6-5	-	TGTGCCAGCAGGGGGCAGGGTAATGAAAAACTGTTTTTT	CASRGQGNEKLFF
TRBJ2-1	-	TRBV5-4	-	TGTGCCAGCAGCTACGACTTCGGCTCCTACAATGAGCAGTTCTTC	CASSYDFGSYNEQFF
TRBJ2-5	-	TRBV7-6	TRBD2	TGTGCCAGCAGCTTAGCCCCCCCGGGCGGGGGGTGGGAGACCCAGTACTTC	CASSLAPPGGGWETQYF
TRBJ1-2	-	TRBV7-9	-	TGTGCCAGCAGCCCCCCGGCGGACCCACGAGGCTACACCTTC	CASSPPADPRGYTF
TRBJ1-6	-	TRBV5-5	-	TGTGCCAGCAGTCCCGGGGATGGGACTTATTCACCCCTCCACTTT	CASSPGDGTYSPLHF
TRBJ2-1	-	TRBV4-1	TRBD1	TGCGCCAGCAGCCAAGAGCCGGGACAGGGTTACAATGAGCAGTTCTTC	CASSQEPGQGYNEQFF
TRBJ2-2	once	TRBV10-2	-	TGCGCCAGCAGAGCGGGACAGAACACCGGGGAGCTGTTTTTT	CASRAGQNTGELFF
TRBJ1-3	-	TRBV11-2	-	TGTGCCAGCAGCTCGGCTCAGGAGTCTGGAAACACCATATATTTT	CASSSAQESGNTIYF
TRBJ2-7	once	TRBV9	-	TGTGCCAGCAGTCGTGGATGGACGGCGGGCTACGAGCAGTACTTC	CASSRGWTAGYEQYF